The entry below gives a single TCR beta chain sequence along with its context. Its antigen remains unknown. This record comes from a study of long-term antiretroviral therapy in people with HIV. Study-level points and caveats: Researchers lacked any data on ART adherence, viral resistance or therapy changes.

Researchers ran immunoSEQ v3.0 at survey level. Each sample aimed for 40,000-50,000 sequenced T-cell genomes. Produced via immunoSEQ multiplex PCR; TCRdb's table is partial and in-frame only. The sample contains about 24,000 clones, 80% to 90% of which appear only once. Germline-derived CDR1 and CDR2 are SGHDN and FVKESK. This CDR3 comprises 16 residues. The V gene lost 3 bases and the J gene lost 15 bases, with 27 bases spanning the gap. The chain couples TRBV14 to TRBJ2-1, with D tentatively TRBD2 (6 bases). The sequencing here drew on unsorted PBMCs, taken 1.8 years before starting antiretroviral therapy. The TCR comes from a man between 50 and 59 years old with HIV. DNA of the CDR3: TGTGCCAGCAGCCACAACCCCCGTCGGGAGCGCGACCACAGGTTCTTC. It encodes CASSHNPRRERDHRFF. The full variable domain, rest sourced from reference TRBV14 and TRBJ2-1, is EAGVTQFPSHSVIEKGQTVTLRCDPISGHDNLYWYRRVMGKEIKFLLHFVKESKQDESGMPNNRFLAERTGGTYSTLKVQPAELEDSGVYFCASSHNPRRERDHRFFGPGTRLTVL.